The TCR beta chain under discussion was sequenced for a study of blood T cell repertoires in COVID-19. Study-level information: In each case, the material was cDNA or gDNA derived from T cells, B-cell-depleted T cells, or PBMCs.

In terms of age and location, participants ranged from roughly 18 to 90 years and lived in about 25 US areas. Participants were placed into cohorts based on the clinical history they reported. The CDR3 is 13 residues long. Germline V gene data show CDR1 as SNHLY and CDR2 as FYNNEI. Trimming removed 4 bases from V and 5 bases from J; junction bases left unmatched: 3. Per the original methods: It was from reference gene primer amplification that nucleated cell counts were estimated. Sequencing used immunoSEQ multiplex PCR; TCRdb keeps in-frame clones, though not all of them. The V and J calls and clone size are taken from that table; D and trimming were inferred from the DNA. The sample has around 250,000 clones, 75% to 95% seen once; the top ten hold around 2.8%.

Sequencing was done on a sample of PBMCs or T cells enriched from blood (not recorded which). The J gene is TRBJ2-5, the V gene TRBV2, with 8 bases fitting TRBD1. The clonotype comes from a man aged 40-49 years who had been exposed to COVID-19. CDR3 residues: CASSAGGRETQYF. In nucleotides, the CDR3 is TGTGCCAGCAGTGCAGGGGGCCGGGAGACCCAGTACTTC. Drawing the rest from reference TRBV2 and TRBJ2-5, the complete variable domain is EPEVTQTPSHQVTQMGQEVILRCVPISNHLYFYWYRQILGQKVEFLVSFYNNEISEKSEIFDDQFSVERPDGSNFTLKIRSTKLEDSAMYFCASSAGGRETQYFGPGTRLLVL.